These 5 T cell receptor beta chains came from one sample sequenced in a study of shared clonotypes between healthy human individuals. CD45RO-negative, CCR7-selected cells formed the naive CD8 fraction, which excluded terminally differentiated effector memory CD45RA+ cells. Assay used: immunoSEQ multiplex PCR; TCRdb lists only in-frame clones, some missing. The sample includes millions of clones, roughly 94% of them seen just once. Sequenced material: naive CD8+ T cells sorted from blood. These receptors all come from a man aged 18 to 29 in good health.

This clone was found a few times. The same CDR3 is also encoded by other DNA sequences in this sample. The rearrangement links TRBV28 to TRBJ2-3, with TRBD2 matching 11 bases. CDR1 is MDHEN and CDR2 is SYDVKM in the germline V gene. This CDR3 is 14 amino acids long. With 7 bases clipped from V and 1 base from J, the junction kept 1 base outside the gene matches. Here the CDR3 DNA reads TGTGCCAGCAAACTAGCGGGGGGCACAGATACGCAGTATTTT. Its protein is CASKLAGGTDTQYF.

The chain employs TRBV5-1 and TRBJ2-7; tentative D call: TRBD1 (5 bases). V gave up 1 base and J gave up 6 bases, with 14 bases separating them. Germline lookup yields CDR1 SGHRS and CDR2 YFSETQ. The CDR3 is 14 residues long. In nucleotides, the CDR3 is TGCGCCAGCAGCTTGAGGCAGGGTTGGGTCGAGCAGTACTTC. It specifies CASSLRQGWVEQYF. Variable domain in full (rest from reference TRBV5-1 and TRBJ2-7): KAGVTQTPRYLIKTRGQQVTLSCSPISGHRSVSWYQQTPGQGLQFLFEYFSETQRNKGNFPGRFSGRQFSNSRSEMNVSTLELGDSALYLCASSLRQGWVEQYFGPGTRLTVT.

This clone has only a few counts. The chain's CDR3 is CASSSYLTGAGNAYGYTF. Here the CDR3 DNA reads TGTGCCAGCAGCTCCTATCTGACAGGGGCTGGTAATGCCTATGGCTACACCTTC. The chain couples TRBV7-2 to TRBJ1-2, with 8 positions matching TRBD1. The CDR3 has 18 residues. The V gene end was trimmed by 4 bases and the J gene end by 4 bases; junction bases not matched to a gene: 17. The germline V gene has CDR1 SGHTA and CDR2 FQGNSA.

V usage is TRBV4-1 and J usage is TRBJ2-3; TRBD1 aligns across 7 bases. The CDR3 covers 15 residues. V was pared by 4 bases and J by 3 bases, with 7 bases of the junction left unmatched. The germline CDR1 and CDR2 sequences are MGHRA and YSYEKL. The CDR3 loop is CASSPTGARTDTQYF. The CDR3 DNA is TGCGCCAGCAGCCCCACAGGGGCAAGGACAGATACGCAGTATTTT.

CDR3 protein: CASSSPTGEETQYF. The CDR3 bases are TGCGCCAGCAGCTCACCGACAGGGGAGGAGACCCAGTACTTC. The J gene is TRBJ2-5, the V gene TRBV5-1, with 8 bases aligning to TRBD1. The germline V gene encodes CDR1 SGHRS and CDR2 YFSETQ. The CDR3 covers 14 residues. Trimming at V came to 3 bases and at J to 5 bases, leaving 6 bases not matched to a gene.